This TCR beta chain came from a study of blood T cell repertoires in COVID-19. Whole-study context: COVID-19 samples, acute and convalescent, were from the United States, Italy and Spain.

Source study methods: By means of reference gene primer amplification, nucleated cell counts were estimated. Method: immunoSEQ multiplex PCR; TCRdb's copy keeps in-frame clones and lacks some. The D gene and trimming were derived from the DNA, and the V and J assignments and clone size from that table. In the table there are about 310,000 clones, about 88% of which are singletons. Recruitment covered roughly 22 US areas and drew participants whose ages spanned about 18 to 100 years. The V and J ends lost 5 bases and 1 base respectively, with 18 bases between them. The CDR3 is 15 amino acids. Germline V gene lookup returns CDR1 SQVTM and CDR2 ANQGSEA. This clone was found a few times.

The gene calls are TRBV29-1 and TRBJ2-7, with D tentatively TRBD1 (5 bases). Sequencing was done on a sample of PBMCs or T cells enriched from blood (not recorded which). The TCR originated in a woman in her thirties or forties who had recovered from COVID-19. In nucleotides, the CDR3 is TGCAGCGTTCGAAACTCGGCCAGGGAATCCTACGAGCAGTACTTC. Amino acids: CSVRNSARESYEQYF.